This T cell receptor (beta chain) was documented in a study of control samples from healthy donors and cancer patients. With 4 bases removed from V and 3 bases from J, the gap between germline ends came to 10 bases. CDR3 length equals 14 residues. The germline V gene encodes CDR1 KGHSH and CDR2 LQKENI. Assay used: immunoSEQ multiplex PCR; TCRdb lists only in-frame clones, some missing. The profile covers tens of thousands of clones, with roughly 89% appearing a single time and less than 6% taken by the ten largest. This sequence joins TRBV18 and TRBJ1-3; D unclear. Sample: PBMCs. This TCR was recovered from a man in his sixties with colorectal cancer. CDR3 loop: CASSLGTGGNTIYF. In nucleotides, the CDR3 is TGTGCCAGCTCACTGGGAACGGGTGGAAACACCATATATTTT.